This is a list of T cell receptor beta chains from one sample in a study of T-cell reconstitution after alpha-beta-depleted transplantation in children. TCRdb ran MiXCR on the PCR reads and lists one entry per CDR3 protein. The top ten hold roughly a tenth of the sample, which has 90,000 to 150,000 distinct CDR3 sequences, approximately 22% seen once. The specimen comprised PBMCs, mostly from graft donor cells, sampled 180 days after TCRalphabeta/CD19-depleted stem cell transplant. Receptors were obtained from a male patient aged 2-15 years who had a stem cell transplant for chronic granulomatous disease, so the T cells may come from the graft donor. Both conserved end residues are trimmed from each CDR3. The order of the fields is D gene, V gene, J gene, CDR3 protein. The D gene is left open where the match is weak.

>NA|TRBV2|TRBJ1-3
ASRQGPSSGNTIY
>NA|TRBV7-3|TRBJ2-5
ASSLSGLGEQETQY
>NA|TRBV5-1|TRBJ2-3
ASSLSFATGRTDTQY
>NA|TRBV2|TRBJ2-5
ASSPLGHRAQY
>NA|TRBV7-3|TRBJ2-1
ASSSEGIRPEQF
>NA|TRBV27|TRBJ1-1
ASSFSGEIEAF
>NA|TRBV19|TRBJ2-1
ATNQGSYNEQF
>TRBD2|TRBV12-3/TRBV12-4|TRBJ2-1
ASSTSGRAHNEQF
>TRBD2|TRBV20-1|TRBJ2-3
SARGIRLAGDLSTDTQY
>NA|TRBV20-1|TRBJ2-1
SAREMDKYNEQF
>NA|TRBV5-1|TRBJ2-1
ASSLVSVKNEQF
>NA|TRBV11-2|TRBJ2-3
ASSLDGASTDTQY
>TRBD1|TRBV24-1|TRBJ2-1
ATSDSRDRGKF
>NA|TRBV5-6|TRBJ2-3
ASSKGTDTQY
>TRBD1|TRBV7-8|TRBJ2-1
ASSPRRDRGLGEQF
>TRBD2|TRBV7-9|TRBJ2-3
ASGSSDGGDTQY
>NA|TRBV5-1|TRBJ2-7
ASSDPDLIREQY
>NA|TRBV12-1|TRBJ2-3
ASSFLQVGGLTDTQY
>NA|TRBV15|TRBJ1-5
ATSRDRSQPQH
>NA|TRBV20-1|TRBJ2-3
SATLSADTQY
>NA|TRBV12-3/TRBV12-4|TRBJ2-3
ASSFSPPDTQY
>TRBD1|TRBV20-1|TRBJ1-1
SARARSGGGFEAF
>NA|TRBV20-1|TRBJ2-1
SASPGLWAYNEQF
>NA|TRBV7-6|TRBJ2-6
ASSSRGGAGANVLT